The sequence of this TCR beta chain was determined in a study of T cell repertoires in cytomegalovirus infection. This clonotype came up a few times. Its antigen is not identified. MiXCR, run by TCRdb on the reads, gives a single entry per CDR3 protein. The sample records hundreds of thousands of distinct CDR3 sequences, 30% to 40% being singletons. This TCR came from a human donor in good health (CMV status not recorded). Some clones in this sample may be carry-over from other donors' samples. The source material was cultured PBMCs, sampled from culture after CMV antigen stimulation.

The CDR3 nucleotides read TGTGCCACCAGCCCCCGGGACAGGGGGATGGATACGCAGTATTTT. As protein: CATSPRDRGMDTQYF. The V and J genes are TRBV24-1 and TRBJ2-3; TRBD1 matches at 11 bases. CDR3 length: 15 residues. V was clipped by 7 bases and J by 6 bases; unmatched bases: 8. The germline CDR1 and CDR2 sequences are KGHDR and SFDVKD.